These T cell receptor beta chains were read from a single sample in a study of beta chain features in type 1 diabetes. Libraries were prepared by immunoSEQ multiplex PCR; TCRdb keeps only in-frame clonotypes and omits some of them. The sample carries approximately 43,000 clones, approximately 70% recorded once. The sequencing input was Tregs from blood. These receptors came from a man younger than 40 with type 1 diabetes. Some clones in this sample may be carry-over from other donors' samples. Both conserved end residues are part of each CDR3. Each record gives: CDR3 DNA, CDR3 protein, V gene, clone size, J gene, D gene. D genes are given only for firm matches. The size of a clone is reported for some rows only, either as once, few or many, or as a class for expanded clones.

CDR3 DNA: TGTGCCAGCAGTTCGAAACTAGCGGGGATCACAGATACGCAGTATTTT; CDR3 protein: CASSSKLAGITDTQYF; V gene: TRBV6-5; clone size: few; J gene: TRBJ2-3; D gene: TRBD2
CDR3 DNA: TGTGCCAGCAGCCCGAACAGGGCTGGGGCCAACGTCCTGACTTTC; CDR3 protein: CASSPNRAGANVLTF; V gene: TRBV2; clone size: few; J gene: TRBJ2-6; D gene: NA
CDR3 DNA: TGTGCCATCAGTGATTGGGGGCCACAGACCCAGTACTTC; CDR3 protein: CAISDWGPQTQYF; V gene: TRBV10-3; clone size: few; J gene: TRBJ2-5; D gene: NA
CDR3 DNA: TGTGCCAGCAGTACGCGGGAGACTGAAGCTTTCTTT; CDR3 protein: CASSTRETEAFF; V gene: TRBV5-4; clone size: NA; J gene: TRBJ1-1; D gene: NA
CDR3 DNA: TGTGCCAGCAGCTTTATGAGGGGGGGTCGAGATACGCAGTATTTT; CDR3 protein: CASSFMRGGRDTQYF; V gene: TRBV7-2; clone size: NA; J gene: TRBJ2-3; D gene: NA
CDR3 DNA: TGTGCCGCCGGGCGGGGGCCCCGGGAGACCCAGTACTTC; CDR3 protein: CAAGRGPRETQYF; V gene: TRBV6-1; clone size: NA; J gene: TRBJ2-5; D gene: NA
CDR3 DNA: TGTGCCAGCAGCCAAGATTGGGGCAGCACTGAAGCTTTCTTT; CDR3 protein: CASSQDWGSTEAFF; V gene: TRBV4-2; clone size: NA; J gene: TRBJ1-1; D gene: NA
CDR3 DNA: TGTGCCAGTAGAAACGCGGACAGGAACTATGGCTACACCTTC; CDR3 protein: CASRNADRNYGYTF; V gene: TRBV19; clone size: NA; J gene: TRBJ1-2; D gene: TRBD1
CDR3 DNA: TGTGCCTGGAGCTTGGGGGCGTGGGATTCACCCCTCCACTTT; CDR3 protein: CAWSLGAWDSPLHF; V gene: TRBV30; clone size: NA; J gene: TRBJ1-6; D gene: NA
CDR3 DNA: TGTGCCAGCAGCTTAGTATTCGGGGGACGGGGGAATCAGCCCCAGCATTTT; CDR3 protein: CASSLVFGGRGNQPQHF; V gene: TRBV7-9; clone size: once; J gene: TRBJ1-5; D gene: NA
CDR3 DNA: TGTGCCAGCAGCTCCTTCCCAAGGACCGGGGGTTACTACAATGAGCAGTTCTTC; CDR3 protein: CASSSFPRTGGYYNEQFF; V gene: TRBV7-3; clone size: NA; J gene: TRBJ2-1; D gene: NA
CDR3 DNA: TGTGCCACCACCCCGGGAGGCAGGGCAGATACGCAGTATTTT; CDR3 protein: CATTPGGRADTQYF; V gene: TRBV15; clone size: NA; J gene: TRBJ2-3; D gene: TRBD2
CDR3 DNA: TGTGCCAGCAGTTTGGGGACAGCTAACTATGGCTACACCTTC; CDR3 protein: CASSLGTANYGYTF; V gene: TRBV6-5; clone size: NA; J gene: TRBJ1-2; D gene: TRBD1
CDR3 DNA: TGTGCCAGCAGCTCTTACAGGGGGCGAGTGAACACTGAAGCTTTCTTT; CDR3 protein: CASSSYRGRVNTEAFF; V gene: TRBV7-9; clone size: NA; J gene: TRBJ1-1; D gene: TRBD1
CDR3 DNA: TGTGCCAGCAGAAGACAGACCTTGGAGACCCAGTACTTC; CDR3 protein: CASRRQTLETQYF; V gene: TRBV2; clone size: NA; J gene: TRBJ2-5; D gene: NA
CDR3 DNA: TGTGCCAGCGGTACAGGGGGCGGCTGGACTAGCAGGCAGTTCTTC; CDR3 protein: CASGTGGGWTSRQFF; V gene: TRBV7-2; clone size: NA; J gene: TRBJ2-1; D gene: NA
CDR3 DNA: TGTGCCAGCAGAAGGACAGGGGGCACCGGGGAGCTGTTTTTT; CDR3 protein: CASRRTGGTGELFF; V gene: TRBV7-2; clone size: NA; J gene: TRBJ2-2; D gene: TRBD1
CDR3 DNA: TGCGCCAGCAGCCCGTTACTAGCGGGGGGATCCTACGAGCAGTACTTC; CDR3 protein: CASSPLLAGGSYEQYF; V gene: TRBV5-1; clone size: once; J gene: TRBJ2-7; D gene: TRBD2
CDR3 DNA: TGTGCCAGCAGTGAAATAGGACAGGGGCCCTACGAGCAGTACTTC; CDR3 protein: CASSEIGQGPYEQYF; V gene: TRBV6-1; clone size: few; J gene: TRBJ2-7; D gene: TRBD1
CDR3 DNA: TGTGCCAGCAGCAGACAGGGATCTTACTATGGCTACACCTTC; CDR3 protein: CASSRQGSYYGYTF; V gene: TRBV9; clone size: few; J gene: TRBJ1-2; D gene: TRBD1
CDR3 DNA: TGTGCCAGCAGCTCGAGGAGGGGTTACGGGCCGAATAATTCACCCCTCCACTTT; CDR3 protein: CASSSRRGYGPNNSPLHF; V gene: TRBV11-2; clone size: NA; J gene: TRBJ1-6; D gene: NA
CDR3 DNA: TGCGCCAGCAGCTTGGATCCGGGTGGCACTGAAGCTTTCTTT; CDR3 protein: CASSLDPGGTEAFF; V gene: TRBV5-1; clone size: few; J gene: TRBJ1-1; D gene: NA
CDR3 DNA: TGTGCCTGGAGTTCGGGGGGCAATCAGCCCCAGCATTTT; CDR3 protein: CAWSSGGNQPQHF; V gene: TRBV30; clone size: NA; J gene: TRBJ1-5; D gene: NA
CDR3 DNA: TGCGCCAGCAGCCAAGTAATTTCGAGGGGGAACAGGGGGCATGAAAAACTGTTTTTT; CDR3 protein: CASSQVISRGNRGHEKLFF; V gene: TRBV4-1; clone size: NA; J gene: TRBJ1-4; D gene: TRBD1
CDR3 DNA: TGTGCCAGCAGCTGGACATGGGGCGGGGGGCCCTACAATGAGCAGTTCTTC; CDR3 protein: CASSWTWGGGPYNEQFF; V gene: TRBV7-2; clone size: NA; J gene: TRBJ2-1; D gene: TRBD2
CDR3 DNA: TGTGCCAGCCAGAAGGGGCTTGGCACAGATACGCAGTATTTT; CDR3 protein: CASQKGLGTDTQYF; V gene: TRBV27; clone size: once; J gene: TRBJ2-3; D gene: NA
CDR3 DNA: TGTGCCAGCAGTGGCAACCGACCGGGGCAGTACTTC; CDR3 protein: CASSGNRPGQYF; V gene: TRBV2; clone size: few; J gene: TRBJ2-7; D gene: NA
CDR3 DNA: TGTGCCAGCAGCTTAGTTACCCTAGCGGGTGAGCAGTACTTC; CDR3 protein: CASSLVTLAGEQYF; V gene: TRBV7-8; clone size: NA; J gene: TRBJ2-7; D gene: TRBD2
CDR3 DNA: TGTGCCAGCAGCTTAGTATCCTCAGGGTCAGAGACCCAGTACTTC; CDR3 protein: CASSLVSSGSETQYF; V gene: TRBV7-2; clone size: NA; J gene: TRBJ2-5; D gene: NA
CDR3 DNA: TGTGCCAGCAGCTTAGTATTTGCTAGCGGGGACGACTCCTACGAGCAGTACTTC; CDR3 protein: CASSLVFASGDDSYEQYF; V gene: TRBV7-2; clone size: few; J gene: TRBJ2-7; D gene: TRBD2
CDR3 DNA: TGTGCCAGCAGTGGCCCGGACAATGAGCAGTTCTTC; CDR3 protein: CASSGPDNEQFF; V gene: TRBV2; clone size: NA; J gene: TRBJ2-1; D gene: NA
CDR3 DNA: TGTGCCAGCTCACCTAGCTCCTACGAGCAGTACTTC; CDR3 protein: CASSPSSYEQYF; V gene: TRBV18; clone size: NA; J gene: TRBJ2-7; D gene: NA
CDR3 DNA: TGTGCCAGCTCACCCTACATAGGACAGGGTTCCAGCAATGAGCAGTTCTTC; CDR3 protein: CASSPYIGQGSSNEQFF; V gene: TRBV18; clone size: NA; J gene: TRBJ2-1; D gene: TRBD1
CDR3 DNA: TGTGCCAGCAGTTCAAAATCCTACGAGCAGTACTTC; CDR3 protein: CASSSKSYEQYF; V gene: TRBV6-5; clone size: NA; J gene: TRBJ2-7; D gene: NA
CDR3 DNA: TGTGCCAGCAGCTTAGAGGGGGTAAGGAATCAGCCCCAGCATTTT; CDR3 protein: CASSLEGVRNQPQHF; V gene: TRBV7-2; clone size: few; J gene: TRBJ1-5; D gene: NA
CDR3 DNA: TGTGCCAGCAGTTCGACAGAGCTATATGGCTACACCTTC; CDR3 protein: CASSSTELYGYTF; V gene: TRBV28; clone size: NA; J gene: TRBJ1-2; D gene: NA
CDR3 DNA: TGTGCCAGCAGTTACCACGGGACTTCCAGAGCGTATGGCTACACCTTC; CDR3 protein: CASSYHGTSRAYGYTF; V gene: TRBV6-5; clone size: NA; J gene: TRBJ1-2; D gene: NA
CDR3 DNA: TGTGCCAGCAGCTTTCTTCAGGGGGATACGCAGTATTTT; CDR3 protein: CASSFLQGDTQYF; V gene: TRBV11-3; clone size: NA; J gene: TRBJ2-3; D gene: NA
CDR3 DNA: TGTGCCAGCAGCTTACTAGGAAAAGAGACCCAGTACTTC; CDR3 protein: CASSLLGKETQYF; V gene: TRBV5-4; clone size: few; J gene: TRBJ2-5; D gene: NA
CDR3 DNA: TGTGCCAGCAGCGTAGGACACTCAAAAACTGAAGCTTTCTTT; CDR3 protein: CASSVGHSKTEAFF; V gene: TRBV9; clone size: NA; J gene: TRBJ1-1; D gene: NA
CDR3 DNA: TGTGCCAGCACTTTCGGTTCCGGGGAGCTGTTTTTT; CDR3 protein: CASTFGSGELFF; V gene: TRBV2; clone size: NA; J gene: TRBJ2-2; D gene: NA
CDR3 DNA: TGTGCCAGCAGCCAAAAGGGGTTAGCTGGGGCCAACGTCCTGACTTTC; CDR3 protein: CASSQKGLAGANVLTF; V gene: TRBV7-8; clone size: NA; J gene: TRBJ2-6; D gene: NA
CDR3 DNA: TGTGCCAGCAGCTCAGCTAGCGGGGGGGGTTACAATGAGCAGTTCTTC; CDR3 protein: CASSSASGGGYNEQFF; V gene: TRBV7-3; clone size: NA; J gene: TRBJ2-1; D gene: TRBD2
CDR3 DNA: TGTGCCAGCAGCCCCGGGGGAACGAACACTGAAGCTTTCTTT; CDR3 protein: CASSPGGTNTEAFF; V gene: TRBV7-3; clone size: NA; J gene: TRBJ1-1; D gene: NA
CDR3 DNA: TGTGCATCGGACAGGGAGGACTCCTACGAGCAGTACTTC; CDR3 protein: CASDREDSYEQYF; V gene: TRBV30; clone size: NA; J gene: TRBJ2-7; D gene: TRBD1
CDR3 DNA: TGCAGCGTTGCGGGGAGGACAGGGGCAAAAGAGACCCAGTACTTC; CDR3 protein: CSVAGRTGAKETQYF; V gene: TRBV29-1; clone size: few; J gene: TRBJ2-5; D gene: TRBD1
CDR3 DNA: TGTGCCAGCAGCTTCGGCTTTCGGGACAATCAGCCCCAGCATTTT; CDR3 protein: CASSFGFRDNQPQHF; V gene: TRBV5-5; clone size: NA; J gene: TRBJ1-5; D gene: NA
CDR3 DNA: TGTGCCAGCAGCTTAGGCCGTTGGAGCTCCTACGAGCAGTACTTC; CDR3 protein: CASSLGRWSSYEQYF; V gene: TRBV7-2; clone size: NA; J gene: TRBJ2-7; D gene: NA
CDR3 DNA: TGTGCCAGCAGCCTCGTAGGCCCGGGGAAGACCCAGTACTTC; CDR3 protein: CASSLVGPGKTQYF; V gene: TRBV7-2; clone size: few; J gene: TRBJ2-5; D gene: NA
CDR3 DNA: TGTGCCTGGGGGACAGGCACTGGGGCCAACGTCCTGACTTTC; CDR3 protein: CAWGTGTGANVLTF; V gene: TRBV30; clone size: NA; J gene: TRBJ2-6; D gene: TRBD1